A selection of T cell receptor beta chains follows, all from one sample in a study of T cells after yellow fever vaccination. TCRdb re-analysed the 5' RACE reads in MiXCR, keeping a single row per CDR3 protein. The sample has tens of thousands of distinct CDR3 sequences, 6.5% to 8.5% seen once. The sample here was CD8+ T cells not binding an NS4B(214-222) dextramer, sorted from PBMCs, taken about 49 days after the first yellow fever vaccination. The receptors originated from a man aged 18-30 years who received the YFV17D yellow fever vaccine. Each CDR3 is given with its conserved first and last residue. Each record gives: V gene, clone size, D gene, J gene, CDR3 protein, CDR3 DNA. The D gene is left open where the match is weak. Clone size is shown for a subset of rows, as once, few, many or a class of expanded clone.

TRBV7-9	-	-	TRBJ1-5	CASSLSARGSNQPQHF	TGTGCCAGCAGCTTAAGTGCCAGGGGAAGCAATCAGCCCCAGCATTTT
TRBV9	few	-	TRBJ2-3	CASSPRGGGPDTQYF	TGTGCCAGCAGCCCTCGAGGAGGAGGGCCAGATACGCAGTATTTT
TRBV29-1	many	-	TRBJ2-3	CSIPRIRADTQYF	TGCAGCATCCCCCGGATACGGGCAGATACGCAGTATTTT
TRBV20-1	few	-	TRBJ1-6	CSASRRGANSPLHF	TGCAGTGCTAGTCGGCGGGGGGCGAATTCACCCCTCCACTTT
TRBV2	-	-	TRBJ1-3	CARGGGLGNTIYF	TGTGCCAGAGGAGGGGGTCTTGGAAACACCATATATTTT
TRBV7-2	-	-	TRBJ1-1	CASSVLQGRVHGTEAFF	TGTGCCAGCAGCGTCCTACAGGGTCGGGTTCATGGCACTGAAGCTTTCTTT
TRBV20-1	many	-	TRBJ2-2	CSARAVPLSGELFF	TGCAGTGCTAGGGCGGTTCCCCTGTCCGGGGAGCTGTTTTTT
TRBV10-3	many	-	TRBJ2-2	CAISEVRGANTGELFF	TGTGCCATCAGTGAAGTTCGGGGCGCGAACACCGGGGAGCTGTTTTTT
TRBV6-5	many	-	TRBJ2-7	CASSYLQGLAFYEQYF	TGTGCCAGCAGTTACCTCCAGGGTCTTGCTTTTTACGAGCAGTACTTC
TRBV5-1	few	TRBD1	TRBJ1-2	CASSWTGGEEGYTF	TGCGCCAGCAGCTGGACAGGGGGCGAGGAGGGCTACACCTTC
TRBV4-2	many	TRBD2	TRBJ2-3	CASSPFSGTSIADTQYF	TGTGCCAGCAGCCCGTTCTCCGGGACTAGCATTGCAGATACGCAGTATTTT
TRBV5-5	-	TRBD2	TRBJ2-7	CASSLGGGLSYEQYF	TGTGCCAGCAGCTTGGGCGGGGGACTCTCCTACGAGCAGTACTTC
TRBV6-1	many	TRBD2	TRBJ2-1	CASTGGTYNEQFF	TGTGCCAGCACGGGGGGGACGTACAATGAGCAGTTCTTC
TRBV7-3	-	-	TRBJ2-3	CASSQDLGVTQYF	TGTGCCAGCAGCCAAGACTTGGGGGTTACGCAGTATTTT
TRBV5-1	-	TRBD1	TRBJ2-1	CASSSGQGARGNEQFF	TGCGCCAGCAGTTCGGGACAGGGGGCGAGAGGGAATGAGCAGTTCTTC
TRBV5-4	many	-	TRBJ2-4	CASSGSQNIQYF	TGTGCCAGCAGCGGCTCCCAAAACATTCAGTACTTC
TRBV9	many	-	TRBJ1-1	CASSAGASMNTEAFF	TGTGCCAGCAGCGCAGGGGCTTCTATGAACACTGAAGCTTTCTTT
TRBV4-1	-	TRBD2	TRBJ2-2	CASSPYLSSGVNTGELFF	TGCGCCAGCAGCCCATATCTCTCTAGCGGGGTAAACACCGGGGAGCTGTTTTTT
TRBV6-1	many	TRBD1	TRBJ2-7	CASSEYGTVQYEQYF	TGTGCCAGCAGTGAGTACGGGACAGTGCAATACGAGCAGTACTTC
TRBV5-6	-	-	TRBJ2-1	CASSWRTVTMADEQFF	TGTGCCAGCAGCTGGCGGACAGTGACGATGGCGGATGAGCAGTTCTTC
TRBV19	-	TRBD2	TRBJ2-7	CASSPAGGSEQYF	TGTGCCAGTAGCCCAGCGGGGGGATCCGAGCAGTACTTC
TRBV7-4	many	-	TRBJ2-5	CASSSTSLSGRLGGTVIETQYF	TGTGCCAGCAGTTCCACGTCGTTGTCAGGGAGGCTAGGTGGCACCGTCATAGAGACCCAGTACTTC
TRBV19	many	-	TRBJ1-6	CASSVTQVDSPLHF	TGTGCCAGTAGTGTGACTCAGGTGGATTCACCCCTCCACTTT
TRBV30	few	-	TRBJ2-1	CAWSGYNEQFF	TGTGCCTGGAGTGGATACAATGAGCAGTTCTTC
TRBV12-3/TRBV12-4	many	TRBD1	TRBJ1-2	CASSLVGTGRGYTF	TGTGCCAGCAGTTTAGTAGGGACAGGCCGTGGCTACACCTTC
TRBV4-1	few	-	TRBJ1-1	CASSQDPLGGNTEAFF	TGCGCCAGCAGCCAAGATCCTCTCGGGGGGAACACTGAAGCTTTCTTT
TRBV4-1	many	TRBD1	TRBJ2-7	CASSLTPGQGQEEQYF	TGCGCCAGCAGCCTCACTCCGGGACAGGGTCAAGAGGAGCAGTACTTC
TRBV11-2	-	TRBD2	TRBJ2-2	CASSSAGLANTGELFF	TGTGCCAGCAGCTCTGCGGGACTAGCGAACACCGGGGAGCTGTTTTTT
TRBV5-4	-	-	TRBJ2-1	CASSYGELVAYNEQFF	TGTGCCAGCAGCTATGGGGAACTAGTTGCCTACAATGAGCAGTTCTTC
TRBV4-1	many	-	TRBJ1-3	CASSQVPGDPGNTIYF	TGCGCCAGCAGCCAAGTCCCGGGGGACCCTGGAAACACCATATATTTT
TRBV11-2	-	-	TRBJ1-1	CATFPPGTLNTEAFF	TGTGCCACCTTTCCCCCCGGGACATTGAACACTGAAGCTTTCTTT
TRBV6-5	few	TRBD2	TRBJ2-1	CASSYSTLLAAGETDEQFF	TGTGCCAGCAGTTACTCGACTCTCCTAGCGGCGGGGGAGACAGATGAGCAGTTCTTC
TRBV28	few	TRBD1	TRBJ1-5	CASSGPQGAQPQHF	TGTGCCAGCAGTGGCCCACAGGGGGCTCAGCCCCAGCATTTT
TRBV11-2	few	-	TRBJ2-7	CASSSDTRVIPYEQYF	TGTGCCAGCAGCTCCGATACCAGGGTGATTCCCTACGAGCAGTACTTC
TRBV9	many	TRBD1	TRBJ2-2	CASSPGTGNTGELFF	TGTGCCAGCAGCCCGGGGACAGGGAACACCGGGGAGCTGTTTTTT
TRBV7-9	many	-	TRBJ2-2	CASSPPETVNTGELFF	TGTGCCAGCAGCCCGCCGGAGACAGTGAACACCGGGGAGCTGTTTTTT
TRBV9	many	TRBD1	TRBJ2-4	CASSSDRAKNIQYF	TGTGCCAGCAGCTCGGACAGGGCGAAAAACATTCAGTACTTC
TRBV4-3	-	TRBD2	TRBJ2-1	CASSPGLGDEQFF	TGCGCCAGCAGCCCGGGACTAGGAGATGAGCAGTTCTTC
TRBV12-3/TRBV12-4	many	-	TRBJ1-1	CASSLGGPEAFF	TGTGCCAGCAGTTTAGGCGGTCCTGAAGCTTTCTTT
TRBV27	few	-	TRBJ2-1	CASRTKYNEQFF	TGTGCCAGCAGGACTAAATACAATGAGCAGTTCTTC
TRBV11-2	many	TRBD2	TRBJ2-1	CASSLAGLGYYNEQFF	TGTGCCAGCAGCTTAGCTGGACTAGGGTACTACAATGAGCAGTTCTTC
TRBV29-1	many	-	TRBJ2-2	CSVERGGPGTGELFF	TGCAGCGTTGAAAGGGGGGGGCCGGGCACCGGGGAGCTGTTTTTT
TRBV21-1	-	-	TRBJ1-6	CASSKGLPLHF	TGTGCCAGCAGCAAAGGCCTCCCCCTCCACTTT
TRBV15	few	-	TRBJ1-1	CATSRGGNTEAFF	TGTGCCACCAGCAGAGGGGGGAACACTGAAGCTTTCTTT
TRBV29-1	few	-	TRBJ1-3	CSVEEATGNTIYF	TGCAGCGTTGAGGAGGCAACTGGAAACACCATATATTTT